This paragraph covers one T cell receptor (beta chain) sequence. The target antigen is unknown. CDR1 is SGHTA and CDR2 is FQGNSA in the germline V gene. The CDR3 is 14 amino acids. Trimming cost V 3 bases and J 2 bases, with 10 bases left between them. The data were obtained in a study of cytomegalovirus exposure and HLA in healthy donors. The wider study: Assignment to the Caucasian-associated ancestry cluster applied to more than 75% of the approximately 400 genotyped donors. Study results and limitations: Roughly uniform depth of sequencing across donors was assumed in presence/absence analyses. There were reportedly fewer N-insertions in an Asian-associated ancestry cluster than the roughly 700-donor mean, in a later analysis. Around 18,000 TCR beta sequences were associated with HLA alleles at 0.05 false discovery rate in a later analysis.

The PCR made use of 60 Vbeta and 13 Jbeta primers. Only in-frame clones appear in the TCRdb table, and some are missing; sequencing was by immunoSEQ multiplex PCR. In the table there are about 110,000 clones, 15% of which are singletons. The gene calls are TRBV7-2 and TRBJ1-1; D unresolved. This TCR derives from a woman between 18 and 30 years old in good health and CMV-seronegative. The material sequenced was PBMCs. CDR3 sequence (DNA): TGTGCCAGCAGCTTTGAGCCCTTCAACACTGAAGCTTTCTTT. This translates into CASSFEPFNTEAFF.